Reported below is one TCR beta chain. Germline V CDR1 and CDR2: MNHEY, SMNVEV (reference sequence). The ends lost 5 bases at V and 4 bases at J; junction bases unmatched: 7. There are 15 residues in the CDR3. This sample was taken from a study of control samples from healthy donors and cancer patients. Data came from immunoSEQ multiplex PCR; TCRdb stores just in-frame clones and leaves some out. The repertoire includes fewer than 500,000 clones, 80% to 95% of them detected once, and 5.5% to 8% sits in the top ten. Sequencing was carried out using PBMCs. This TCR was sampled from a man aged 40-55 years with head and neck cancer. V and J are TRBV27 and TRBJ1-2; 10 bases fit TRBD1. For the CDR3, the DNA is TGTGCCAGCAGTCCATTCCGGGACAGGGGCTATGGCTACACCTTC. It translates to CASSPFRDRGYGYTF.